This TCR beta chain derives from a study (dated 2022 in TCRdb). Results and caveats for the whole study, not just this receptor: According to the authors, more investigation is needed, including longitudinal sampling and evaluation of a control group.

This clone appeared a single time. This clone's antigen is unknown. No qualities accompany the bases; no much larger clone lies one base away. As encoded in the germline V gene, CDR1 is SGHRS while CDR2 is YFSETQ. V is cut back by 1 base and J by 3 bases, with 8 bases in the junction unmatched. Measured from the cysteine to the phenylalanine, the CDR3 is 17 residues long. Just CDR3 DNA is preserved here, 51 bases in frame from base 1. TCR beta chain repertoires were profiled by survey-level sequencing on the immunoSEQ platform. Regarding the original processing steps: Repertoire diversity was quantified by the inverse Simpson index, and CDR3 amino acid length spectratypes and V-J pairing frequencies were compared. TCR beta CDR3 sequences were matched against VDJdb to annotate clonotypes specific to SARS-CoV-2, CMV, influenza A and EBV. What TCRdb holds here is the immuneACCESS table cut down to in-frame rearrangements. Part of the clones is not present; checked against another copy, under half of the missing clones reflect an unresolved V gene, and the others are unexplained. V and J calls and clone size come straight from that table; D and trimming were deduced from the DNA. Across this sample there are 55,000 to 70,000 clones, with roughly 95% seen only once. The ten top clones hold under 4.5% of the sample.

PBMCs were isolated from peripheral blood, and TCR beta sequencing was performed on genomic DNA from unsorted PBMCs. This TCR derives from a man aged 35 to 55 with rheumatoid arthritis. Sequencing was carried out using PBMCs. The chain is made from TRBV5-1 and TRBJ2-3, and TRBD2 aligns with 10 junction nucleotides. The CDR3 amino acid sequence is: CASSLSGAGGRTDTQYF. The sequence in DNA is TGCGCCAGCAGCTTGTCAGGAGCGGGAGGGCGAACAGATACGCAGTATTTT.